This T cell receptor (beta chain) appears in the sequencing data of a study of blood T cell repertoires in COVID-19. The assay was immunoSEQ multiplex PCR, and TCRdb's table has in-frame clones only and misses some. Of roughly 76,000 clones in the sample, roughly four fifths were seen once. The germline CDR1 and CDR2 sequences are SGHNT and YYREEE (reference sequence). V lost 2 bases and J 2 bases, leaving 9 bases between the germline ends. The CDR3 contains 14 residues. The chain combines TRBV5-4 with TRBJ2-3, with D tentatively TRBD1 (6 bases). Sequenced sample: peripheral blood. This receptor was identified in a man in his 70s with acute or convalescent COVID-19. This chain's CDR3 is CASSFQGTTDTQYF. CDR3 DNA sequence: TGTGCCAGCAGCTTTCAGGGGACCACAGATACGCAGTATTTT.